Reported below is one TCR beta chain. Its antigen is as yet unknown. These data are taken from a study of T cell responses to AZD1222 COVID-19 vaccine. Libraries were prepared by immunoSEQ multiplex PCR; TCRdb keeps only in-frame clonotypes and omits some of them. This table holds approximately 140,000 clones, about 91% found once. It was second doses at about 4 or about 12 weeks that were pooled. Study conclusions and caveats: Repertoire sampling was restricted to post-peak T cell response timepoints.

The specimen was peripheral blood, collected 28 days after the second AZD1222 dose. The clonotype originates from an adult who received the AZD1222 COVID-19 vaccine.

CDR3 nucleotides: TGTGCCAGCAGGGGACCAGGGAATGAGCAGTTCTTC. This gives the protein CASRGPGNEQFF. The J gene is TRBJ2-1, the V gene TRBV11-2; the D call may be TRBD1 or TRBD2 (5 bases each). Germline V CDR1 and CDR2: SGHAT, FQNNGV. Between the trimmed V and J ends, which lost 6 bases and 7 bases, there was a span of 10 bases. This CDR3 contains 12 residues.